These 27 T cell receptor beta chains were all obtained from the same sample, sequenced in a study of shared clonotypes between healthy human individuals. TCRdb's table, derived via immunoSEQ multiplex PCR, lists solely in-frame clones and lacks some. This sample has about 800,000 clones, with roughly 96% found just once. Naive CD8 isolation took CD45RO-negative cells positively selected for CCR7 and excluded terminally differentiated effector memory CD45RA+ cells. What was sequenced was naive CD8+ T cells sorted from blood. The receptors were sampled from a man aged 25-45 years in good health.

This clone came up once. The rearrangement uses TRBV10-3 and TRBJ2-7; D possibly corresponds to TRBD1 (6 bases). CDR3 length equals 15 residues. CDR1 is ENHRY, CDR2 SYGVKD, per germline. The ends were cut back, 4 bases at V and 4 bases at J, with 17 bases in the middle. CDR3 DNA: TGTGCCATCAGTGGAAAGGACAGCCGTCGGTACGAGCAGTACTTC. This translates into CAISGKDSRRYEQYF.

The chain employs TRBV9 and TRBJ2-3; D is undetermined. Germline V lookup: CDR1 SGDLS, CDR2 YYNGEE. Between the trimmed V and J ends, which lost 2 bases and 2 bases, there was a span of 9 bases. The CDR3 is 14 residues long. The CDR3 region has the DNA TGTGCCAGCAGCGTCACTCAGATCACAGATACGCAGTATTTT. The encoded protein is CASSVTQITDTQYF.

The sample holds a few counts of this clone. This chain links TRBV12-2 with TRBJ1-1; the D segment call TRBD1 is taken from the table without a DNA check. TRBV12-2 is a recognized pseudogene. There are 10 residues in the CDR3. The CDR3 nucleotides read TGTGGGAAAGGGGACACTGAAGCTTTCTTT. Protein: CGKGDTEAFF.

CDR3 amino acids: CATSRGLDSVYNEQFF. The CDR3 coding sequence is TGTGCCACCAGCAGAGGTCTAGATTCCGTCTACAATGAGCAGTTCTTC. This chain uses TRBV15 with TRBJ2-1; no clear D gene. Looked up from germline, CDR1 is LNHNV and CDR2 is YYDKDF (reference sequence). This CDR3 has 16 residues. Between the trimmed V and J ends, which lost 1 base and 3 bases, there was a span of 13 bases.

V is TRBV5-5 and J is TRBJ1-2; tentative D call: TRBD1 (5 bases). The ends were cut back, 4 bases at V and 3 bases at J, with 13 bases in the middle. The CDR3 consists of 14 residues. CDR1 SGHKS and CDR2 YYEKEE come from the germline V gene (reference sequence). The CDR3 coding sequence is TGTGCCAGCAGCATTAGGGGTGGGGACTATGGCTACACCTTC. It is translated as CASSIRGGDYGYTF.

The rearrangement links TRBV19 to TRBJ1-5; perhaps TRBD1 as D (6 bases). The CDR3 spans 16 residues. Trimming took 3 bases from V and 3 from J, leaving 15 bases between them. Germline V gene data show CDR1 as LNHDA and CDR2 as SQIVND (reference sequence). The CDR3: CASSMNRVDANQPQHF. The CDR3 DNA reads as TGTGCCAGTAGTATGAACAGGGTCGATGCCAATCAGCCCCAGCATTTT.

V usage is TRBV7-2 and J usage is TRBJ1-5; maybe TRBD1 (5 bases). Trimming shortened V by 6 bases and J by 1 base, and 13 bases separated the two germline ends. Germline assignment: CDR1 SGHTA and CDR2 FQGNSA. CDR3 length equals 15 residues. The CDR3 nucleotides read TGTGCCAGCAGTTTAACAGGAGGCAGCAATCAGCCCCAGCATTTT. Its translation is CASSLTGGSNQPQHF.

The chain couples TRBV19 to TRBJ2-7; possibly TRBD2 for D (6 bases). This CDR3 is 13 amino acids long. V lost 5 bases and J lost 3, with 11 bases in between. CDR1 LNHDA and CDR2 SQIVND come from the germline V gene (reference sequence). CDR3: CASSAGTYYEQYF. Written as DNA, the CDR3 is TGTGCCAGTAGTGCCGGGACTTACTACGAGCAGTACTTC. Filled out from reference TRBV19 and TRBJ2-7, the complete variable domain reads DGGITQSPKYLFRKEGQNVTLSCEQNLNHDAMYWYRQDPGQGLRLIYYSQIVNDFQKGDIAEGYSVSREKKESFPLTVTSAQKNPTAFYLCASSAGTYYEQYFGPGTRLTVT.

This clone was recorded only once. The chain is built from TRBV6-5 and TRBJ2-1; 7 nucleotides align to TRBD1. The trim removed 0 bases at V and 7 bases at J, leaving 6 bases unmatched. The CDR3 has 15 amino acids. Germline V gene sequence: CDR1 MNHEY, CDR2 SVGAGI. The CDR3 DNA reads TGTGCCAGCAGTTACTCGACAGGGAAGGGTAATGAGCAGTTCTTC. Encoded protein: CASSYSTGKGNEQFF.

The chain carries TRBV5-4 and TRBJ2-1; a possible D gene is TRBD1 (5 bases). Trimming took 0 bases from V and 8 from J, leaving 21 bases between them. Germline lookup yields CDR1 SGHNT and CDR2 YYREEE (reference sequence). The CDR3 spans 17 residues. The CDR3: CASSLATDSRALDEQFF. As DNA, the CDR3 is TGTGCCAGCAGCTTGGCTACCGACAGCCGGGCTTTGGATGAGCAGTTCTTC.

The V and J genes are TRBV28 and TRBJ2-5, with 7 bases identical to TRBD1. Germline lookup yields CDR1 MDHEN and CDR2 SYDVKM. V shed 3 bases and J 4 bases; nucleotides not matched to a gene: 5. The CDR3 loop spans 14 amino acids. For the CDR3, the DNA is TGTGCCAGCAGTTTCCGAGGGGGCCGAGAGACCCAGTACTTC. This encodes CASSFRGGRETQYF.

This rearrangement joins TRBV30 to TRBJ2-1; D gene unclear. This CDR3 contains 12 residues. Deletions cut 6 bases from V and 8 bases from J, with 14 bases between. Germline V gene lookup returns CDR1 GTSNPN and CDR2 SVGIG (reference sequence). The CDR3, as DNA: TGTGCCTGCCGGGTCTATGGGGATGAGCAGTTCTTC. This codes for CACRVYGDEQFF.

The chain employs TRBV19 and TRBJ2-7; tentatively, D is TRBD1 or TRBD2 (5 bases each). V dropped 4 bases and J dropped 3 bases, with 10 bases sitting between them. The CDR3 length is 13 residues. Germline loops: CDR1 LNHDA, CDR2 SQIVND (reference sequence). The chain's CDR3 is CASSTRDGYEQYF. In DNA, the CDR3 is TGTGCCAGTAGTACTCGGGACGGCTACGAGCAGTACTTC. Supplemented by reference TRBV19 and TRBJ2-7, the full variable domain reads DGGITQSPKYLFRKEGQNVTLSCEQNLNHDAMYWYRQDPGQGLRLIYYSQIVNDFQKGDIAEGYSVSREKKESFPLTVTSAQKNPTAFYLCASSTRDGYEQYFGPGTRLTVT.

The V call is TRBV29-1, the J call TRBJ1-1, with D unclear. CDR1 is SQVTM and CDR2 is ANQGSEA in the germline V gene. The CDR3 loop spans 10 amino acids. V gave up 6 bases and J gave up 8 bases, with 10 bases separating them. DNA for the CDR3: TGCAGCGTCCTGACCGGGGAAGCTTTCTTT. Translation: CSVLTGEAFF.

V gene TRBV21-1 combines with J gene TRBJ2-1; TRBD2 reflects the table's D call only, with no check against the DNA. TRBV21-1 counts as a pseudogene. The CDR3 is 17 residues long. CDR3 residues: CASSKGLLAGVFDEQFF. The CDR3 DNA is TGTGCCAGCAGCAAAGGGCTGCTAGCGGGAGTGTTCGATGAGCAGTTCTTC.

The V gene is TRBV27, the J gene TRBJ2-1; 12 nucleotides align to TRBD2. V lost 1 base and J lost 7; bases outside the gene matches: 8. Germline V CDR1 and CDR2: MNHEY, SMNVEV (reference sequence). This CDR3 has 17 residues. The CDR3 sequence is CASSLWWASGRANEQFF. CDR3 DNA sequence: TGTGCCAGCAGTTTATGGTGGGCTAGCGGGAGGGCAAATGAGCAGTTCTTC.

The CDR3 reads CAWAAGTGGNEQFF. CDR3 DNA sequence: TGTGCCTGGGCCGCCGGGACAGGGGGCAATGAGCAGTTCTTC. This chain uses TRBV30 with TRBJ2-1; 11 bases are a match to TRBD1. CDR3 length equals 14 residues. CDR1 and CDR2 from the germline V gene are GTSNPN and SVGIG (reference sequence). J lost 6 bases, V lost 5 bases, and 6 bases had no gene match.

V usage is TRBV7-9 and J usage is TRBJ2-6; a weak D match, TRBD2 (6 bases). The germline V gene has CDR1 SEHNR and CDR2 FQNEAQ (reference sequence). Deletions cut 4 bases from V and 0 bases from J, with 13 bases between. The CDR3 covers 17 residues. In DNA form, the CDR3 reads TGTGCCAGCAGCTCTTCGGGACTTAACTCTGGGGCCAACGTCCTGACTTTC. Amino acids: CASSSSGLNSGANVLTF.

The rearrangement uses TRBV6-5 and TRBJ2-7; D not resolved. V was trimmed by 4 bases and J by 3 bases, leaving 7 bases between them. The CDR3 sequence is 12 residues long. From germline, CDR1 is MNHEY and CDR2 SVGAGI. DNA for the CDR3: TGTGCCAGCAGTTCCCGAAACTACGAGCAGTACTTC. Its protein product is CASSSRNYEQYF.

The CDR3, as DNA: TGTGCCAGTACGGGGGGACGCGAGCAGTACTTC. Protein: CASTGGREQYF. The genes are TRBV19 and TRBJ2-7; 7 bases agree with TRBD2. Trimming at V came to 7 bases and at J to 6 bases, leaving 3 bases not matched to a gene. The germline CDR1 and CDR2 sequences are LNHDA and SQIVND (reference sequence). The CDR3 covers 11 residues.

V is TRBV27 and J is TRBJ2-1; 9 nucleotides agree with TRBD1. Germline assignment: CDR1 MNHEY and CDR2 SMNVEV (reference sequence). The CDR3 has 15 residues. The J segment lost 5 bases and the V segment lost 6 bases, leaving 8 bases of the junction unmatched. The CDR3 region has the DNA TGTGCCAGCAGCTCACAGGGGGCCCCTAACAATGAGCAGTTCTTC. It specifies CASSSQGAPNNEQFF.

This clone was recorded only once. The J gene is TRBJ2-2, the V gene TRBV4-1; D is unresolved. This CDR3 is built from 16 residues. CDR1 MGHRA and CDR2 YSYEKL come from the germline V gene. Trimming took 1 base from V and 0 from J, leaving 9 bases between them. The CDR3 reads CASSQVLATNTGELFF. The DNA of the CDR3 is TGCGCCAGCAGCCAAGTCCTGGCAACGAACACCGGGGAGCTGTTTTTT.

The chain is built from TRBV5-5 and TRBJ2-7; 7 bases map to TRBD2. The V gene's germline CDR1 is SGHKS and CDR2 YYEKEE (reference sequence). V lost 1 base and J lost 1; bases outside the gene matches: 5. The CDR3 covers 15 residues. This chain's CDR3 is CASSLNPAGSYEQYF. The CDR3, as DNA: TGTGCCAGCAGCTTGAATCCAGCGGGGTCCTACGAGCAGTACTTC.

About this clone: Distinct nucleotide sequences in the sample also encode this CDR3. The rearrangement links TRBV11-2 to TRBJ2-7; 7 nucleotides match TRBD2. V gave up 1 base and J gave up 2 bases; unmatched junction bases: 2. This CDR3 comprises 14 residues. In germline, CDR1 is SGHAT, CDR2 FQNNGV. The CDR3 loop is CASSLAGGTYEQYF. The CDR3, as DNA: TGTGCCAGCAGCTTAGCGGGAGGCACCTACGAGCAGTACTTC.

The chain has TRBV7-9 and TRBJ2-7; D may be TRBD1 (5 bases). Germline loops: CDR1 SEHNR, CDR2 FQNEAQ (reference sequence). The germline V and J ends were trimmed by 1 base and 1 base, with 14 bases remaining between them. This CDR3 spans 16 amino acids. The CDR3 region is CASSLVLGRQSYEQYF. The CDR3 bases are TGTGCCAGCAGCTTAGTGCTCGGCCGACAGTCCTACGAGCAGTACTTC.

The chain couples TRBV4-2 to TRBJ2-2; no definite D call. The CDR3 is 14 amino acids. From germline, CDR1 is LGHNA and CDR2 YNFKEQ. The V gene lost 2 bases and the J gene lost 2 bases, with 6 bases spanning the gap. The CDR3 coding sequence is TGTGCCAGCAGCCAAAAAAGCAACACCGGGGAGCTGTTTTTT. It encodes CASSQKSNTGELFF.

The rearrangement joins TRBV27 to TRBJ1-5; 7 nucleotides align to TRBD1. V lost 5 bases, J lost 1 base, and 8 bases stayed unmatched. The CDR3 has 16 amino acids. Germline V CDR1 and CDR2: MNHEY, SMNVEV (reference sequence). CDR3 DNA sequence: TGTGCCAGCAGTCCCCTGACAGGGCTGAGCAATCAGCCCCAGCATTTT. Translation: CASSPLTGLSNQPQHF.